The clone carrying this T cell receptor beta chain was picked up a small number of times. The antigen remains unidentified. These data belong to a study of cytomegalovirus exposure and HLA in healthy donors. Germline V gene data show CDR1 as SGHAT and CDR2 as FQNNGV. This CDR3 is built from 14 residues. V lost 5 bases and J lost 8, with 18 bases in between. Primers: 60 Vbeta forward and 13 Jbeta reverse. Assay used: immunoSEQ multiplex PCR; TCRdb lists only in-frame clones, some missing. The sample includes 120,000 to 150,000 clones, more than 70% of them seen just once. Regarding the study as a whole: It was shown in a later analysis that HLA-associated TCR beta chains were more clonally expanded than other, equally common chains. The study reported that TCR beta sequences accurately predicted HLA-A and HLA-B alleles in most subjects. Later, an analysis found that common viral pathogens appeared to be linked with several of the most significant clusters.

The rearrangement uses TRBV11-2 and TRBJ1-2, with D maybe TRBD1 (5 bases). The sequence derives from a man in his forties or fifties in good health and CMV-seronegative. Sequenced material: PBMCs. DNA of the CDR3: TGTGCCAGCAGCCTAGTGGGGACTATGGGGGGCTACACCTTC. It specifies CASSLVGTMGGYTF.